One and the same sample provided the 15 T cell receptor beta chains below, sequenced in a study of vaccination and CD4 T cells after COVID-19. Documented treatment: roughly ten-day PBMC culture with coronavirus spike peptide pools or control peptides (ViraFEST assay). Sequenced with the Oncomine TCR Beta short-read assay was DNA taken from cultured CD4+ T cells. TCRdb re-called the PCR reads with MiXCR, one entry per CDR3 protein. The sample lists some 11,000 distinct CDR3 sequences, 60% to 80% occurring once. These receptors have no known antigen. The sequenced sample consisted of CD4+ T cells from blood, cultured in vitro. These receptors were collected from a human donor who had recovered from COVID-19.

This clonotype occurred a few times. The chain combines TRBV20-1 with TRBJ1-2, with D unresolved. The CDR3 runs 13 residues. In germline, CDR1 is DFQATT, CDR2 SNEGSKA (reference sequence). The V end lost 6 bases, the J end lost 4 bases, and 15 bases lay between the germline ends. The CDR3 is CSAPRDGVYGYTF. CDR3 sequence (DNA): TGCAGTGCCCCGAGAGACGGCGTCTATGGCTACACCTTC.

This clonotype is a singleton in its sample. The chain employs TRBV4-3 and TRBJ1-1; no clear D gene. From germline, CDR1 is LGHNA and CDR2 YSLEER. This CDR3 comprises 15 residues. V lost 0 bases and J lost 3, with 11 bases in between. This CDR3 reads CASSQDGQIDTEAFF. In DNA form, the CDR3 reads TGCGCCAGCAGCCAAGATGGGCAGATCGACACTGAAGCTTTCTTT.

V gene TRBV19 combines with J gene TRBJ2-7, with 9 bases fitting TRBD2. With V trimmed by 8 bases and J by 2 bases, 7 bases remained unmatched. This CDR3 comprises 14 residues. Looked up from germline, CDR1 is LNHDA and CDR2 is SQIVND (reference sequence). The CDR3 sequence is CASSLSSGAYEQYF. The CDR3 DNA is TGTGCCAGTTCCCTTTCTAGCGGGGCCTACGAGCAGTACTTC.

This clonotype was seen only once. The chain uses TRBV6-2 or TRBV6-3 and TRBJ2-7, with unresolved D. V lost 4 bases to trimming and J lost 2 bases, with 3 bases between them. The CDR3 length is 11 residues. Germline V gene data show CDR1 as MNHEY and CDR2 as SVGEGT. Here the CDR3 DNA reads TGTGCCAGCAGTTCTGCCTACGAGCAGTACTTC. This codes for CASSSAYEQYF.

This clonotype is medium-sized. The chain joins TRBV2 to TRBJ2-7, with TRBD1 identical over 7 bases. After removal of 4 bases from V and 3 bases from J, the junction contained 6 bases not matched to a gene. The CDR3 is 14 residues long. Per germline, CDR1 SNHLY and CDR2 FYNNEI. CDR3: CASSAGTEVYEQYF. The CDR3 DNA reads as TGTGCCAGCAGTGCTGGGACAGAGGTCTACGAGCAGTACTTC.

The V and J genes are TRBV6-2 or TRBV6-3 and TRBJ1-2, with 7 positions matching TRBD1. CDR1 and CDR2 (germline): MNHEY, SVGEGT. The CDR3 covers 12 residues. V was pared by 6 bases and J by 3 bases, with 1 base of the junction left unmatched. The CDR3, as DNA: TGTGCCAGCAGCGACAGGGACTATGGCTACACCTTC. It yields the protein CASSDRDYGYTF.

The chain couples TRBV7-2 to TRBJ2-7; D remains unclear. V lost 0 bases, J lost 7 bases, and 13 bases lay in between. CDR1 and CDR2 from the germline V gene are SGHTA and FQGNSA. The CDR3 spans 14 residues. The CDR3 region has the DNA TGTGCCAGCAGCTTAGCGTTCCGGGCTTGGGAGCAGTACTTC. Translation gives CASSLAFRAWEQYF.

This sequence joins TRBV7-9 and TRBJ2-5; 8 nucleotides match TRBD2. The trim removed 5 bases at V and 1 base at J, leaving 6 bases unmatched. Germline V gene sequence: CDR1 SEHNR, CDR2 FQNEAQ (reference sequence). This CDR3 spans 15 amino acids. The CDR3 DNA follows: TGTGCCAGCAGCCGTGACCTAGCGGGCCAAGAGACCCAGTACTTC. As protein: CASSRDLAGQETQYF.

The chain joins TRBV28 to TRBJ1-2, with 9 positions matching TRBD1. The V segment lost 2 bases and the J segment 3 bases; nucleotides outside the gene matches: 7. Germline V gives CDR1 MDHEN, CDR2 SYDVKM. The CDR3 loop spans 16 amino acids. CDR3 region: CASSLPGQGIDYGYTF. CDR3 in DNA: TGTGCCAGCAGTTTACCGGGACAGGGAATAGACTATGGCTACACCTTC.

There are a few counts of this clonotype. The V call is TRBV6-1, the J call TRBJ1-2; D unresolved. The CDR3 loop spans 13 amino acids. V lost 5 bases, J lost 3 bases, and 10 bases lay in between. The germline V gene encodes CDR1 MNHNS and CDR2 SASEGT. In DNA form, the CDR3 reads TGTGCCAGCAGTCGGTTGGGAGACTATGGCTACACCTTC. This encodes CASSRLGDYGYTF.

CDR3 DNA: TGCAGTGCTAGGTCTCCTTATAGCACAGATACGCAGTATTTT. As protein: CSARSPYSTDTQYF. J is TRBJ2-3 and V is TRBV20-1; the D is unclear. The CDR3 covers 14 residues. The V gene's germline CDR1 is DFQATT and CDR2 SNEGSKA (reference sequence). Deletions cut 3 bases from V and 0 bases from J, with 10 bases between.

The chain links TRBV20-1 to TRBJ1-2; D is possibly TRBD1 (6 bases). The V end was cut by 5 bases, the J end by 4 bases, with 14 bases between. The germline V gene has CDR1 DFQATT and CDR2 SNEGSKA (reference sequence). This CDR3 contains 13 residues. The CDR3 is CSAGGHRGYGYTF. The CDR3 region has the DNA TGCAGTGCTGGGGGGCATCGGGGCTATGGCTACACCTTC.

The genes are TRBV20-1 and TRBJ1-6; tentatively, D is TRBD1 (6 bases). The CDR3 spans 14 residues. The V and J ends lost 1 base and 5 bases respectively, with 9 bases between them. Germline V gene sequence: CDR1 DFQATT, CDR2 SNEGSKA (reference sequence). In DNA, the CDR3 is TGCAGTGCTAGAGCTAACAGGGATAATTCACCCCTCCACTTT. Its protein product is CSARANRDNSPLHF.

The CDR3 protein is CASQETDRGGNYGYTF. As DNA, the CDR3 is TGTGCCAGCCAAGAAACGGACAGGGGAGGCAACTATGGCTACACCTTC. The rearrangement uses TRBV28 and TRBJ1-2, with 9 bases aligning to TRBD1. The germline CDR1 and CDR2 sequences are MDHEN and SYDVKM. The CDR3 totals 16 residues. V lost 8 bases to trimming and J lost 2 bases; unmatched junction nucleotides: 12.

This clonotype was seen a single time. V usage is TRBV20-1 and J usage is TRBJ2-7; D perhaps matches TRBD2 (5 bases). Germline V gives CDR1 DFQATT, CDR2 SNEGSKA (reference sequence). Trimming removed 0 bases at V and 3 bases at J, with 15 bases between. This CDR3 is 15 amino acids long. CDR3 residues: CSARDFSVRVYEQYF. CDR3 sequence (DNA): TGCAGTGCTAGAGACTTTAGCGTTCGAGTCTACGAGCAGTACTTC.